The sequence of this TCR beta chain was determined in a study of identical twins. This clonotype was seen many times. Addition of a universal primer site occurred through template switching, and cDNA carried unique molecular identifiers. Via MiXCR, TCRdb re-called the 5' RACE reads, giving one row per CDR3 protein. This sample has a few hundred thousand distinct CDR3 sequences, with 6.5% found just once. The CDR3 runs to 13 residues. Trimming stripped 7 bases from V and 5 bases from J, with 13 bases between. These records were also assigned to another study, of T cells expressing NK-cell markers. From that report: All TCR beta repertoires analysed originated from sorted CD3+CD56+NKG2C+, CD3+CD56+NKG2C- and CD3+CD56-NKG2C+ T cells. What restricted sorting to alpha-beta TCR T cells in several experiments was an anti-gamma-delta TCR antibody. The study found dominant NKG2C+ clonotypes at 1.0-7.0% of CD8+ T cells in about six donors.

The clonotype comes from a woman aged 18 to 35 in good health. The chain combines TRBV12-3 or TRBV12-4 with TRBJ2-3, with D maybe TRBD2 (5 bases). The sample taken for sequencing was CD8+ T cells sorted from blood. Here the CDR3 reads CASTPGGQDTQYF. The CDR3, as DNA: TGTGCCAGCACCCCTGGCGGGCAAGATACGCAGTATTTT.